These 4 T cell receptor beta chains originate from one sample sequenced in a study of blood T cell repertoires in COVID-19. Assay used: immunoSEQ multiplex PCR; TCRdb lists only in-frame clones, some missing. Counted here are approximately 70,000 clones, around 82% occurring once; the ten biggest clones make up under 5%. Specimen: peripheral blood. The receptors stem from a woman aged 60 to 75 with acute or convalescent COVID-19.

The chain is built from TRBV6-6 and TRBJ1-5; no definite D call. This CDR3 contains 16 residues. Germline CDR1 is MNHNY and CDR2 is SVGAGI (reference sequence). V lost 4 bases, J lost 1 base, and 14 bases lay in between. CDR3 sequence reads: CASSSSSGTSNQPQHF. CDR3 coding DNA: TGTGCCAGCAGTTCCTCGTCGGGTACCAGCAATCAGCCCCAGCATTTT.

The chain has TRBV9 and TRBJ2-1; 7 nucleotides match TRBD1. The CDR3 spans 15 residues. V was clipped by 1 base and J by 4 bases; unmatched bases: 5. Germline CDR1 and CDR2: SGDLS and YYNGEE. The CDR3 is CASSVRQGGYNEQFF. The CDR3, as DNA: TGTGCCAGCAGCGTAAGACAGGGTGGGTACAATGAGCAGTTCTTC. Variable domain in full (rest from reference TRBV9 and TRBJ2-1): DSGVTQTPKHLITATGQRVTLRCSPRSGDLSVYWYQQSLDQGLQFLIQYYNGEERAKGNILERFSAQQFPDLHSELNLSSLELGDSALYFCASSVRQGGYNEQFFGPGTRLTVL.

The genes are TRBV5-1 and TRBJ2-7, with 16 bases that match TRBD2. This CDR3 spans 16 amino acids. J gave up 2 bases and V 4 bases, and 3 bases lay outside the gene matches. Germline V CDR1 and CDR2: SGHRS, YFSETQ. This CDR3 reads CASSAGLAGGPYEQYF. The CDR3 nucleotides read TGCGCCAGCAGCGCGGGACTAGCGGGGGGGCCCTACGAGCAGTACTTC.

The chain combines TRBV19 with TRBJ1-6, with D maybe TRBD1 (6 bases). The germline V and J ends were trimmed by 0 bases and 10 bases, with 13 bases remaining between them. The germline V gene encodes CDR1 LNHDA and CDR2 SQIVND (reference sequence). The CDR3 runs to 15 residues. CDR3 in amino acids: CASSIDNRAGSPLHF. The CDR3 DNA reads as TGTGCCAGTAGTATAGACAACAGGGCAGGGTCACCCCTCCACTTT.